Presented here are 8 T cell receptor beta chains from one specimen sequenced in a study of technical replicates of blood from four donors. Sequencing used immunoSEQ multiplex PCR; TCRdb keeps in-frame clones, though not all of them. This sample has fewer than 95,000 clones, with 90% to 95% found just once. Sequencing used T cells isolated from PBMCs. These TCRs come from a human donor in good health.

The chain combines TRBV5-1 with TRBJ2-1; 10 bases fit TRBD2. This CDR3 spans 17 amino acids. Per the germline V gene, CDR1 is SGHRS and CDR2 is YFSETQ. The trim removed 4 bases at V and 3 bases at J, leaving 10 bases unmatched. The CDR3 DNA is TGCGCCAGCAGCCCATACCTAGCGGGGGCGAACTACAATGAGCAGTTCTTC. As protein: CASSPYLAGANYNEQFF.

The V and J genes are TRBV2 and TRBJ2-3; 10 nucleotides line up with TRBD1. This CDR3 contains 15 residues. With V trimmed by 6 bases and J by 6 bases, 9 bases remained unmatched. The germline gives CDR1 SNHLY, CDR2 FYNNEI. CDR3 protein: CASRVGQGISDTQYF. The CDR3 DNA reads TGTGCCAGCAGGGTGGGACAGGGGATTAGCGATACGCAGTATTTT.

The V gene is TRBV5-6, the J gene TRBJ1-4; the D is unclear. The germline gives CDR1 SGHDT, CDR2 YYEEEE. Trimming removed 6 bases from V and 0 bases from J, with 9 bases in between. The CDR3 has 14 residues. For the CDR3, the DNA is TGTGCCAGCACCTCGGGTGCAACTAATGAAAAACTGTTTTTT. This sequence encodes CASTSGATNEKLFF.

The chain couples TRBV5-1 to TRBJ2-7, with 7 bases identical to TRBD1. From germline, CDR1 is SGHRS and CDR2 YFSETQ. Trimming removed 3 bases from V and 0 bases from J; junction bases left unmatched: 6. This CDR3 is built from 15 residues. The CDR3 DNA reads as TGCGCCAGCAGCTCCGGGACAGTATACTCCTACGAGCAGTACTTC. This sequence encodes CASSSGTVYSYEQYF.

The rearrangement links TRBV29-1 to TRBJ2-7; no clear D gene. Trimming stripped 4 bases from V and 3 bases from J, with 10 bases between. The CDR3 runs 12 residues. Germline V lookup: CDR1 SQVTM, CDR2 ANQGSEA. The CDR3 sequence: CSVGGRRYEQYF. As DNA, the CDR3 is TGCAGCGTTGGCGGTAGGCGCTACGAGCAGTACTTC.

The rearrangement joins TRBV7-6 to TRBJ2-5; TRBD2 matches at 11 bases. The CDR3 consists of 21 residues. Trimming took 0 bases from V and 5 from J; bases not matched to a gene: 20. Germline V gene sequence: CDR1 SGHVS, CDR2 FNYEAQ. CDR3 protein: CASSLALLAGGPFPQGETQYF. DNA of the CDR3: TGTGCCAGCAGCTTAGCTCTCTTAGCGGGAGGGCCATTTCCACAGGGTGAGACCCAGTACTTC.

This sequence joins TRBV5-8 and TRBJ1-2, with D possibly TRBD1 on 6 matching bases. CDR1 and CDR2 from the germline V gene are SGHTS and YDEGEE. Trimming took off 3 bases at V and 2 bases at J, with 8 bases between the two ends. The length of the CDR3 is 13 residues. The chain's CDR3 is CASSSGQNYGYTF. DNA for the CDR3: TGTGCCAGCAGCTCTGGACAGAACTATGGCTACACCTTC.

The rearrangement joins TRBV28 to TRBJ2-7; tentative D call: TRBD1 (5 bases). This CDR3 has 14 amino acids. Germline V gene sequence: CDR1 MDHEN, CDR2 SYDVKM. The germline V and J ends were trimmed by 8 bases and 5 bases, with 19 bases remaining between them. The CDR3: CASHEMAGHDEQYF. The CDR3 bases are TGTGCCAGCCACGAGATGGCAGGACACGACGAGCAGTACTTC.